This T cell receptor beta chain is from a study of cytomegalovirus exposure and HLA in healthy donors. General study findings and limits: A later analysis by the authors found several of the most significant clusters apparently linked to common viral pathogens.

Of note for this clone: The antigen is undetermined. The germline gene is not matched at one end of the junction; a read error may be the cause.

The germline CDR1 and CDR2 sequences are SEHNR and FQNEAQ (reference sequence). CDR3 length equals 12 residues. The PCR was carried out with 60 Vbeta primers and 13 Jbeta primers. Original analysis: It was a later analysis that counted 83 million or so unique TCR beta chains, of which around 11 million were shared. Assay used: immunoSEQ multiplex PCR; TCRdb lists only in-frame clones, some missing. Clone size and the V and J calls come from that table; the DNA yielded D and trimming. Among about 170,000 clones listed, 85% were seen once. The receptor was derived from a man between 25 and 39 years old in good health and CMV-seropositive. Sequencing was done on a sample of PBMCs. The rearrangement links TRBV7-9 to TRBJ2-3; D is uncertain. CDR3 in amino acids: CSSSPSTDTQYF. Written as DNA, the CDR3 is TGTTCCAGCAGCCCTTCGACAGATACGCAGTATTTT.